This T cell receptor (beta chain) was profiled in a study of tumor-infiltrating lymphocytes in localized non-small cell lung cancer. On the study more broadly: Patients included smokers and never-smokers with various histologies, some sampled after neoadjuvant chemotherapy. Tumor tissue and non-adjacent uninvolved lung came from each patient. The study, taken as a whole, reports: Higher tumor T cell infiltration than in uninvolved lung was supported by TCRbeta sequencing. Tumor T-cell fraction from TCR sequencing was not associated with recurrence-free survival (p = 0.61).

On this clone: Its antigen is still unknown.

Using immunoSEQ multiplex PCR, the repertoire was profiled, and TCRdb retains in-frame clones only, with some absent. There are about 10,000 clones in the sample; around 70% occur only once, and less than 25% lies in the top ten. The receptor was isolated from a human donor with non-small cell lung cancer. The sample taken for sequencing was lung tumor tissue.

DNA for the CDR3: TGTGCCAGCAGCCCGGGGCTGAGGACTGAAGCTTTCTTT. As protein: CASSPGLRTEAFF. This chain uses TRBV7-8 with TRBJ1-1, with D possibly being TRBD1 (5 bases). The CDR3 loop spans 13 amino acids. V lost 5 bases, J lost 5 bases, and 12 bases lay in between. Germline V gene lookup returns CDR1 SGHVS and CDR2 FQNEAQ.